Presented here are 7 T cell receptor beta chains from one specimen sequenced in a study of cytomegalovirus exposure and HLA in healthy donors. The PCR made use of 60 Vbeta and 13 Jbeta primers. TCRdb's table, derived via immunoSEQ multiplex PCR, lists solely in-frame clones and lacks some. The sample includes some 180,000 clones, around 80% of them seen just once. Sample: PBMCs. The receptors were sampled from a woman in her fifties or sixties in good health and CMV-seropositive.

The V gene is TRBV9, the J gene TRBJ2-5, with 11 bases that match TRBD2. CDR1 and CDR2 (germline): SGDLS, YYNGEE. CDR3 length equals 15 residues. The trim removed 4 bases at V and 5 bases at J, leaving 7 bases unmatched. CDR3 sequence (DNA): TGTGCCAGCAGCCTTAGCGGGAGGGCCGATGAGACCCAGTACTTC. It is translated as CASSLSGRADETQYF.

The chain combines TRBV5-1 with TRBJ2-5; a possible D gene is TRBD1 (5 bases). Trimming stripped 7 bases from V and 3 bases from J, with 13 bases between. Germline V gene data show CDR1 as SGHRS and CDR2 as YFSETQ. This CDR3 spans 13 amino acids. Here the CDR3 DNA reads TGCGCCAGCGCTTCAGGGATGAAAGAGACCCAGTACTTC. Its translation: CASASGMKETQYF.

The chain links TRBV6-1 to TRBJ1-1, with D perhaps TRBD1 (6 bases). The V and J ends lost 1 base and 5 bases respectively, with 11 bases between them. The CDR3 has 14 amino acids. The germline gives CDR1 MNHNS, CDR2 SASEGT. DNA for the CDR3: TGTGCCAGCAGTGAAGAGCGGGGGCGAACTGAAGCTTTCTTT. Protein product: CASSEERGRTEAFF.

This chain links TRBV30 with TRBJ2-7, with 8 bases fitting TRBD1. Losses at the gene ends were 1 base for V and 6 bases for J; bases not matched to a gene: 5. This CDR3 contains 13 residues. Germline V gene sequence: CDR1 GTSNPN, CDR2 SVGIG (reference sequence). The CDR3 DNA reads TGTGCCTGGAGTGCAGGGACAGGATTCGAGCAGTACTTC. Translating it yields CAWSAGTGFEQYF.

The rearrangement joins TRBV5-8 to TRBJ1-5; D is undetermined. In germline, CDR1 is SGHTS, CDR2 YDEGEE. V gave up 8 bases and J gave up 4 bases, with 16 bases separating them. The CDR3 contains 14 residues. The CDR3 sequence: CASTHGSGNQPQHF. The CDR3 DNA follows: TGTGCCAGTACCCACGGATCGGGGAATCAGCCCCAGCATTTT. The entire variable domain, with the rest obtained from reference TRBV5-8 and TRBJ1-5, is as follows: EAGVTQSPTHLIKTRGQQATLRCSPISGHTSVYWYQQALGLGLQFLLWYDEGEERNRGNFPPRFSGRQFPNYSSELNVNALELEDSALYLCASTHGSGNQPQHFGDGTRLSIL.

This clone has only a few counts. The CDR3 loop reads CASSQSQGFYNEQFF. CDR3 nucleotide sequence: TGCGCCAGCAGCCAATCACAGGGCTTCTACAATGAGCAGTTCTTC. The V call is TRBV4-1, the J call TRBJ2-1, with D perhaps matching TRBD1 (6 bases). Germline CDR1 reads MGHRA; CDR2 reads YSYEKL. The CDR3 is 15 residues long. V lost 2 bases and J 3 bases, leaving 11 bases between the germline ends.

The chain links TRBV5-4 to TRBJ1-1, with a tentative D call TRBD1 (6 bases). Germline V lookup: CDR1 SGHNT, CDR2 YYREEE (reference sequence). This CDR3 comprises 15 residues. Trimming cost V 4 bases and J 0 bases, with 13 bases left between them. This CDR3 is CASSQDRLMNTEAFF. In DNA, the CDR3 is TGTGCCAGCAGCCAGGACAGACTCATGAACACTGAAGCTTTCTTT.